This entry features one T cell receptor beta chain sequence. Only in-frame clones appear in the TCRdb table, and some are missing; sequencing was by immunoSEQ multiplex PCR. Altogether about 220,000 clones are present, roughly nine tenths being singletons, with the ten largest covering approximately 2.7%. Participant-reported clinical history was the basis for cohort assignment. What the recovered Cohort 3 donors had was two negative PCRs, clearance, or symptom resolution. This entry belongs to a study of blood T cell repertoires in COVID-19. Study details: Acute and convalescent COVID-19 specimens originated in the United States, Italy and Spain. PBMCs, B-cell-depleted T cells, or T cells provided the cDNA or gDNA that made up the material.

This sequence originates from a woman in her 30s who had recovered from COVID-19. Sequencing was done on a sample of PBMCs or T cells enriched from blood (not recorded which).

As DNA, the CDR3 is TGTGCCAGTAGCCTTACAGGGAACTATGGCTACACCTTC. This sequence encodes CASSLTGNYGYTF. This sequence joins TRBV19 and TRBJ1-2; D perhaps matches TRBD1 (6 bases). Germline CDR1 is LNHDA and CDR2 is SQIVND (reference sequence). This CDR3 is built from 13 residues. V was trimmed by 6 bases and J by 2 bases, leaving 10 bases between them.